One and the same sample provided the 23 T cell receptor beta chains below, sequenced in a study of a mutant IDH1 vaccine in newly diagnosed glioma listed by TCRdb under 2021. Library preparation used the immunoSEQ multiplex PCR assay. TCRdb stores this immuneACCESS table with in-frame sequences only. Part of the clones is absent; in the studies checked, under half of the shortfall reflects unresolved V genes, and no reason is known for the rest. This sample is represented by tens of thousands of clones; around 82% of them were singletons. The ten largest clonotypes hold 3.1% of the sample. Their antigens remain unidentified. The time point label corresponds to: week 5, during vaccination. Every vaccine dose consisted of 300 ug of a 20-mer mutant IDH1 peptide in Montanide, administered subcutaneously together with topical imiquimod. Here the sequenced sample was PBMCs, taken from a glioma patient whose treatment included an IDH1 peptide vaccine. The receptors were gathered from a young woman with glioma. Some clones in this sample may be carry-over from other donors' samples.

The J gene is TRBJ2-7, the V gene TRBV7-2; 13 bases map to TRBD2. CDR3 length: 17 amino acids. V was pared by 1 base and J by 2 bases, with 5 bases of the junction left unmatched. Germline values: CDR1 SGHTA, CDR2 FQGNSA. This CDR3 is CASSLGIGLAGAYEQYF. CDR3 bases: TGTGCCAGCAGCTTAGGGATTGGACTAGCGGGAGCCTACGAGCAGTACTTC.

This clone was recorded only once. This CDR3 is CASSLGHVGEGTDTQYF. In DNA, the CDR3 is TGTGCCAGCAGCTTAGGACATGTGGGGGAAGGCACAGATACGCAGTATTTT. The chain recombines TRBV7-3 with TRBJ2-3; D may match TRBD1 or TRBD2 (5 bases each). The germline CDR1 and CDR2 sequences are SGHTA and FQGTGA. V lost 2 bases to trimming and J lost 1 base, with 16 bases between them. This CDR3 has 17 residues.

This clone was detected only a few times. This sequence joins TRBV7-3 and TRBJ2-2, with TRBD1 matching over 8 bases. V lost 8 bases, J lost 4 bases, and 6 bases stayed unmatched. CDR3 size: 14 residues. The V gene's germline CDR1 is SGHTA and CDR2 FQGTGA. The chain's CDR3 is CASRTGYSTGELFF. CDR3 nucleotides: TGTGCCAGCCGGACAGGGTACAGCACCGGGGAGCTGTTTTTT.

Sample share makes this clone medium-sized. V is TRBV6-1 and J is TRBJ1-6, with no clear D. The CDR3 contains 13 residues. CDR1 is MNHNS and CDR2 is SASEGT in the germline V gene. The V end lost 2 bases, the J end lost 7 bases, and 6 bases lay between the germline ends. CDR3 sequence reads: CASSELWNSPLHF. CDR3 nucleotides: TGTGCCAGCAGTGAACTATGGAATTCACCCCTCCACTTT.

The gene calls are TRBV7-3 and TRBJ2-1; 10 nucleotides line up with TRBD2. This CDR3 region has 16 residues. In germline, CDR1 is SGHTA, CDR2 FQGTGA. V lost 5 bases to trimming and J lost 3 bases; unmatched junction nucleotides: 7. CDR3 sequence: CASSPLSGRSYNEQFF. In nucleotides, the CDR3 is TGTGCCAGCAGCCCCCTTAGCGGGAGGAGCTACAATGAGCAGTTCTTC.

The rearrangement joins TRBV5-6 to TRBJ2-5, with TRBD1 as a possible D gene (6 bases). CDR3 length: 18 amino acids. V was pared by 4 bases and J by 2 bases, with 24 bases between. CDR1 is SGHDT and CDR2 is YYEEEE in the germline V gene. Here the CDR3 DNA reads TGTGCCAGCAGCCCGATCCGCCGGACCCGGGACACACAAGAGACCCAGTACTTC. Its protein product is CASSPIRRTRDTQETQYF.

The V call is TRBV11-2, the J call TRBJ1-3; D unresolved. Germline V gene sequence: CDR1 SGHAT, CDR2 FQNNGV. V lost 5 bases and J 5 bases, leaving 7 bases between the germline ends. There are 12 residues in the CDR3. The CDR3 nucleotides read TGTGCCAGCAGCGGGAGAAGAAACACCATATATTTT. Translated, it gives CASSGRRNTIYF.

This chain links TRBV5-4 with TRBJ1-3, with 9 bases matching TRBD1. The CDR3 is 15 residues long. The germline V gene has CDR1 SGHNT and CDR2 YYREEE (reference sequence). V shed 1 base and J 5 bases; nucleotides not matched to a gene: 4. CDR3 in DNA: TGTGCCAGCAGCTTGACAGGGGGCTTGAGAAACACCATATATTTT. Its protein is CASSLTGGLRNTIYF.

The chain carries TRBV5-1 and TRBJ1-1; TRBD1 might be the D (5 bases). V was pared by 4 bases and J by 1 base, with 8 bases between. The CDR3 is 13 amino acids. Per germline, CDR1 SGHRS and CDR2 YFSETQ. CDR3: CASSIGQNTEAFF. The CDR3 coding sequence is TGCGCCAGCAGCATAGGACAGAACACTGAAGCTTTCTTT.

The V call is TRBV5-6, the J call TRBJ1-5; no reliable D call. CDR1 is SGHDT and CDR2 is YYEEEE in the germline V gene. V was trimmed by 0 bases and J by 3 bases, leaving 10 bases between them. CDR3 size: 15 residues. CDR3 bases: TGTGCCAGCAGCTTGGAAAATACCCCCAATCAGCCCCAGCATTTT. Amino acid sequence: CASSLENTPNQPQHF.

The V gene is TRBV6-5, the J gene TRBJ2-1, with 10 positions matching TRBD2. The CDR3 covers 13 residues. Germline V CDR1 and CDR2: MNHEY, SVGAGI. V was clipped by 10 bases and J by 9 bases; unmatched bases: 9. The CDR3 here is CATSGGATAEQFF. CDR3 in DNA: TGTGCCACGAGCGGGGGGGCTACTGCTGAGCAGTTCTTC.

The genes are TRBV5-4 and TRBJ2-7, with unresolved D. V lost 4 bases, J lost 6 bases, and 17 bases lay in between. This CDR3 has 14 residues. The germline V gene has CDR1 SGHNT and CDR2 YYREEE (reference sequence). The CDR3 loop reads CASSPQTVLREQYF. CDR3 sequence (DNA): TGTGCCAGCAGCCCACAAACCGTTCTACGCGAGCAGTACTTC.

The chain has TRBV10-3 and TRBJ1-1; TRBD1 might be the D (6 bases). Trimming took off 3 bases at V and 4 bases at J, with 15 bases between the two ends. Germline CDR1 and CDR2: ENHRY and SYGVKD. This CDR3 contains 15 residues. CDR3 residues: CAISDIQGRGTEAFF. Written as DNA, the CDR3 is TGTGCCATCAGTGACATACAGGGAAGGGGCACTGAAGCTTTCTTT.

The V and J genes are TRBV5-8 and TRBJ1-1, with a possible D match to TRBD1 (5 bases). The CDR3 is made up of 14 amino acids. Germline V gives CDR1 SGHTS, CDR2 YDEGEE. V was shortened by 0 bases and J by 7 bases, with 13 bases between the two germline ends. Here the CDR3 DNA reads TGTGCCAGCAGCTTGGGGTGGGCGAGGGGTGAAGCTTTCTTT. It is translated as CASSLGWARGEAFF.

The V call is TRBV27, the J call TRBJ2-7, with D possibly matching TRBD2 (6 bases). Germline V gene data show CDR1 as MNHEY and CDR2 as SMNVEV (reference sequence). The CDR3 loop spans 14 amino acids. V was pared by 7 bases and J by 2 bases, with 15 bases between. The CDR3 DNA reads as TGTGCCAGCAACGGACGGGGGAGAACCTACGAGCAGTACTTC. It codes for CASNGRGRTYEQYF.

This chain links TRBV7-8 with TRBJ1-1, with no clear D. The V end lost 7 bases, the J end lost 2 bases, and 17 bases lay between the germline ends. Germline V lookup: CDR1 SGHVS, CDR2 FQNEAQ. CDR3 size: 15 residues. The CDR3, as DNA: TGTGCCAGCACCAAAGGACGGTGGGGTAACACTGAAGCTTTCTTT. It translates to CASTKGRWGNTEAFF.

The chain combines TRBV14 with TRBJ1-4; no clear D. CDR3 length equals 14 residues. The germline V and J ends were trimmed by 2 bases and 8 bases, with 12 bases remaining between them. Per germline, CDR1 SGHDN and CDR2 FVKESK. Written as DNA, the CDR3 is TGTGCCAGCAGCCAAACCAGGCGGGAAGAAAAACTGTTTTTT. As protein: CASSQTRREEKLFF.

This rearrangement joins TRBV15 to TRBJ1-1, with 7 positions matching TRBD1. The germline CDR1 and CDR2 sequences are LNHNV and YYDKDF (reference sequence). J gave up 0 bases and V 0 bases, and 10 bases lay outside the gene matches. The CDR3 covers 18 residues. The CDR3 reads CATSRDLRTGTMNTEAFF. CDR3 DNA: TGTGCCACCAGCAGAGACCTGAGGACAGGAACCATGAACACTGAAGCTTTCTTT.

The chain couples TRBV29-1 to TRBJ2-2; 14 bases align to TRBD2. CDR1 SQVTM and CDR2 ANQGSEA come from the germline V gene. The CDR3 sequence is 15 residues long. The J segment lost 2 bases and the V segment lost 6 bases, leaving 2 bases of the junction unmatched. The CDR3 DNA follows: TGCAGCGTGGGGACTAGCGGGGGAAACACCGGGGAGCTGTTTTTT. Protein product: CSVGTSGGNTGELFF.

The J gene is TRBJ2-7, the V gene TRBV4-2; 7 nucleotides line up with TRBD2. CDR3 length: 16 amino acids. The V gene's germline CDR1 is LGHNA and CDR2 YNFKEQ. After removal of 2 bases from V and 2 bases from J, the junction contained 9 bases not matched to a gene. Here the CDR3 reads CASSQPGLPAPYEQYF. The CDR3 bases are TGTGCCAGCAGCCAACCGGGACTACCGGCCCCCTACGAGCAGTACTTC.

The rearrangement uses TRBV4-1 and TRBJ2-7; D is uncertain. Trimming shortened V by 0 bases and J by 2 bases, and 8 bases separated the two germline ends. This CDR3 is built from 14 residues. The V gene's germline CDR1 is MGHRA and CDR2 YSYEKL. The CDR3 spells CASSQDVDPYEQYF. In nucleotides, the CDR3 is TGCGCCAGCAGCCAAGATGTGGATCCCTACGAGCAGTACTTC.

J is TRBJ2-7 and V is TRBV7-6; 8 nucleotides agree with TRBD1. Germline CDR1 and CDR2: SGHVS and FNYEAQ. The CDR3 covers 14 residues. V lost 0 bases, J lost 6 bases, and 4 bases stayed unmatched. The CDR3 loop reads CASSLAQGAGEQYF. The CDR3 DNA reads TGTGCCAGCAGCTTAGCGCAGGGGGCCGGCGAGCAGTACTTC.

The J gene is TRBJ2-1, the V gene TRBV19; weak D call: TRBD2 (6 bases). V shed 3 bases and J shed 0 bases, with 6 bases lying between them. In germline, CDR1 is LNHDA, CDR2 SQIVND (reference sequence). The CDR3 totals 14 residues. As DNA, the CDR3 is TGTGCCAGTAGTATGGGACTCTCCTACAATGAGCAGTTCTTC. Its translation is CASSMGLSYNEQFF.